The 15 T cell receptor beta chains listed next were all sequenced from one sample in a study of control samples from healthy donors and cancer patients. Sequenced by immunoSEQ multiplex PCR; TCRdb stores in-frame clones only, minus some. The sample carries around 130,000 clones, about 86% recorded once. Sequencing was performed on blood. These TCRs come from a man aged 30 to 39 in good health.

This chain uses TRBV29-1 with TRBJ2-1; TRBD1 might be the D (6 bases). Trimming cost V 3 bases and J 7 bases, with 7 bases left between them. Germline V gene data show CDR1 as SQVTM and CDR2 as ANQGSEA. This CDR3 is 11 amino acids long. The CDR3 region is CSVDRGNEQFF. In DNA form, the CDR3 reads TGCAGCGTTGACAGGGGTAATGAGCAGTTCTTC.

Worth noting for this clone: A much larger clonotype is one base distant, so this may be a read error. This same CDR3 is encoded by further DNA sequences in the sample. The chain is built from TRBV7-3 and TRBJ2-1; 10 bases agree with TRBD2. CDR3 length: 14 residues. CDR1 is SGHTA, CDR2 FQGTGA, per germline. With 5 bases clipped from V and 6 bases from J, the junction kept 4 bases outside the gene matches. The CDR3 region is CASSPAGGVNEQFF. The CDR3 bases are TGTGCCAGCAGCCCAGCGGGGGGGGTCAATGAGCAGTTCTTC.

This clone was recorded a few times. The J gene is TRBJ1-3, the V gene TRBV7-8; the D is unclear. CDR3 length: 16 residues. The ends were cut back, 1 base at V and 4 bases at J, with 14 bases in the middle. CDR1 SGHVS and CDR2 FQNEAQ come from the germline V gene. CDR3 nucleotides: TGTGCCAGCAGCTTAGGTTTGGGAGAGCGAGGAAACACCATATATTTT. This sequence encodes CASSLGLGERGNTIYF.

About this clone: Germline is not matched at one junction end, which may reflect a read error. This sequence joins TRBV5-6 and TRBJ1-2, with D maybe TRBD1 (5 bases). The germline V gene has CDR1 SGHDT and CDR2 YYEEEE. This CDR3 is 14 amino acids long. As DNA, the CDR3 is TGTGCCAGCAGCCCTCCAGGGACGTTTAGTGGCTACGCCTTC. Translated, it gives CASSPPGTFSGYAF.

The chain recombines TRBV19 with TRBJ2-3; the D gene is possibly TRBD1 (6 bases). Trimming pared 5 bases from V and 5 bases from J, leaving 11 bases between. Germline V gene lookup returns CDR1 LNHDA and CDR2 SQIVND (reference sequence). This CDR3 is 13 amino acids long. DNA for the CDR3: TGTGCCAGTAGTGCCAGAGGGGGAGATACGCAGTATTTT. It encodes CASSARGGDTQYF.

CDR3 coding DNA: TGCGCCAGCAGCTTGAAAGGGTTGGGCACCGGGGAGCTGTTTTTT. It translates to CASSLKGLGTGELFF. The genes are TRBV5-1 and TRBJ2-2; no clear D. V was clipped by 1 base and J by 4 bases, with 11 bases between them. The CDR3 consists of 15 residues. Germline V gene data show CDR1 as SGHRS and CDR2 as YFSETQ.

The CDR3 sequence: CASSLRERTEAFF. The CDR3 coding sequence is TGTGCCAGCAGTTTACGAGAGAGGACTGAAGCTTTCTTT. V and J are TRBV12-3 or TRBV12-4 and TRBJ1-1; D uncertain. This CDR3 is 13 amino acids long. The V end lost 2 bases, the J end lost 5 bases, and 9 bases lay between the germline ends.

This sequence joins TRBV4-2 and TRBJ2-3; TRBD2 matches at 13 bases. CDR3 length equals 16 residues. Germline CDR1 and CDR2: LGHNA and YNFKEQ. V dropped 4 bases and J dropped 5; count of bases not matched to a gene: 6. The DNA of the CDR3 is TGTGCCAGCAGCCTGACTAGCGGGGGGCAAGGAGATACGCAGTATTTT. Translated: CASSLTSGGQGDTQYF.

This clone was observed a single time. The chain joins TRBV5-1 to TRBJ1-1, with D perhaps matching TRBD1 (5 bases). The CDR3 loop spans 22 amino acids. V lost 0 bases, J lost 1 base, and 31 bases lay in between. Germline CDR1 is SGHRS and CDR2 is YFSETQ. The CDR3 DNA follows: TGCGCCAGCAGCTTGGATCCAGGGAGCCTTTTTACTCGACTGGGAACGAACACTGAAGCTTTCTTT. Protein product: CASSLDPGSLFTRLGTNTEAFF.

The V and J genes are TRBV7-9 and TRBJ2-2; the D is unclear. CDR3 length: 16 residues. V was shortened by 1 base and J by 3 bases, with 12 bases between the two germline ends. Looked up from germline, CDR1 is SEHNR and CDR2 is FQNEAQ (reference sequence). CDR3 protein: CASSLVPTVDTGELFF. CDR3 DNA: TGTGCCAGCAGCTTAGTTCCGACTGTGGACACCGGGGAGCTGTTTTTT.

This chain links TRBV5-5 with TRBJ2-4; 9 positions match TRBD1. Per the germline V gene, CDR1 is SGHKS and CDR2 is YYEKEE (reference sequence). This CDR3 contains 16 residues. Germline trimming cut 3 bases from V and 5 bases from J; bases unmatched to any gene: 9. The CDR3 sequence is CASSSGGTGGENIQYF. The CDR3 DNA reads TGTGCCAGCAGCTCAGGGGGCACAGGGGGCGAAAACATTCAGTACTTC.

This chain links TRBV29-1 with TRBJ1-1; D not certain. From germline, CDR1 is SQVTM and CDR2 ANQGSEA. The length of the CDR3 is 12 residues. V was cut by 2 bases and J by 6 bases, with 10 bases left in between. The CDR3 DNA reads TGCAGCGTTGAACGTTACGGCGCTGAAGCTTTCTTT. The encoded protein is CSVERYGAEAFF.

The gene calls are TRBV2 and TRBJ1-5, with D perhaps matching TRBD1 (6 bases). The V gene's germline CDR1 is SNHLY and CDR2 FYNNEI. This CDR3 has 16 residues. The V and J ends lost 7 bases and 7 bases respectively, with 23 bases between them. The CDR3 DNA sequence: TGTGCCAGCACCAATCAACTCGGGGGGCCGGCGCAGCCCCAGCATTTT. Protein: CASTNQLGGPAQPQHF. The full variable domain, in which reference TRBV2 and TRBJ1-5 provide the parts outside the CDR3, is EPEVTQTPSHQVTQMGQEVILRCVPISNHLYFYWYRQILGQKVEFLVSFYNNEISEKSEIFDDQFSVERPDGSNFTLKIRSTKLEDSAMYFCASTNQLGGPAQPQHFGDGTRLSIL.

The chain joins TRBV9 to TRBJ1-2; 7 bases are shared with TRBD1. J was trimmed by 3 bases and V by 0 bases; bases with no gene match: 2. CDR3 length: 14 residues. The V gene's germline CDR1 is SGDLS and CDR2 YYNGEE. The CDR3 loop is CASSVGQGDYGYTF. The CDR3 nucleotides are TGTGCCAGCAGCGTAGGACAGGGAGACTATGGCTACACCTTC.

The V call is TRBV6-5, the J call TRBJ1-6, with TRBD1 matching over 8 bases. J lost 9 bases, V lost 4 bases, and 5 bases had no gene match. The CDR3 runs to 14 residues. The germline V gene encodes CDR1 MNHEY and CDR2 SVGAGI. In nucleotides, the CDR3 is TGTGCCAGCAGTTTAGGACAGGGCGCTTCACCCCTCCACTTT. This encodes CASSLGQGASPLHF.